This T cell receptor beta chain was sequenced during a study of CD8 T cells in ankylosing spondylitis. Study observations and caveats: Disease-associated clones were CD8+ and fairly uncommon in peripheral blood. What appeared characteristic of ankylosing spondylitis blood was a TCR beta motif of eight highly homologous variants. Disease-linked clones reportedly showed significant enrichment in matched ankylosing spondylitis synovial fluid.

This CDR3 contains 18 residues. V was clipped by 2 bases and J by 3 bases, with 20 bases between them. Germline V CDR1 and CDR2: MNHEY, SVGAGI. TCRdb re-called the 5' RACE reads through MiXCR, storing one row per CDR3 protein. The sample has around 100,000 distinct CDR3 sequences, around 8.5% seen once. This clonotype has more than one count but fewer than ten. The target antigen is unknown. The V gene is TRBV6-5, the J gene TRBJ2-1; weak D call: TRBD2 (6 bases). Specimen: blood, either unsorted or a sorted T cell fraction (not recorded which). The TCR was taken from a male donor with ankylosing spondylitis. For the CDR3, the DNA is TGTGCCAGCAGTTACCTTCCCCCCAGAGCGGAGGGCTACAATGAGCAGTTCTTC. Protein sequence: CASSYLPPRAEGYNEQFF.